This entry is about one T cell receptor (beta chain). Its specificity is not known. Primers: 60 Vbeta forward and 13 Jbeta reverse. TCRdb's copy holds only in-frame clones and misses some; the assay was immunoSEQ multiplex PCR. The sample totals around 140,000 clones. This sample is part of a study of cytomegalovirus exposure and HLA in healthy donors. Study outcomes and limitations: According to an earlier analysis, most TCR beta V segments yielded productive rearrangements about 90% or about 30% of the time. A later analysis appeared to link common viral pathogens to several of the most significant clusters. At a 0.05 false discovery rate, a later analysis found approximately 15,000 TCR beta sequences to be associated with HLA alleles.

CDR3 length equals 15 residues. Trimming removed 4 bases at V and 11 bases at J, with 18 bases between. In germline, CDR1 is LGHNA, CDR2 YNFKEQ. The sequencing sample was made of PBMCs. The chain links TRBV4-2 to TRBJ1-6; no firm D call. This receptor was taken from a woman aged 50 to 60 in good health and CMV-seronegative. The DNA of the CDR3 is TGTGCCAGCAGCCCCAGGTTAAACACCTATCCACCCCTCCACTTT. Protein sequence: CASSPRLNTYPPLHF.